Each of the 20 T cell receptor beta chains below was sequenced from the same sample in a study of blood T cell repertoires in COVID-19. TCRdb keeps only in-frame clones here, not all; method: immunoSEQ multiplex PCR. The profile covers some 380,000 clones, with almost 90% appearing a single time and about 6.5% taken by the ten largest. Specimen: peripheral blood. These TCRs come from a man younger than 35 with active or convalescent COVID-19.

This clone was detected only once. This chain joins TRBV28 and TRBJ1-1; TRBD1 might be the D (5 bases). The V gene lost 6 bases and the J gene lost 9 bases, with 17 bases spanning the gap. Germline values: CDR1 MDHEN, CDR2 SYDVKM. CDR3 length equals 13 residues. This CDR3 is CASSLDLRQKAFF. CDR3 nucleotide sequence: TGTGCCAGCAGCCTCGACCTTAGACAGAAAGCTTTCTTT.

The V gene is TRBV4-1, the J gene TRBJ2-7; no clear D. Germline CDR1 MGHRA, CDR2 YSYEKL. Trimming shortened V by 0 bases and J by 3 bases, and 6 bases separated the two germline ends. The CDR3 runs 13 residues. CDR3 DNA: TGCGCCAGCAGCCAAGATCTCGGCTACGAGCAGTACTTC. This translates into CASSQDLGYEQYF.

The chain carries TRBV18 and TRBJ1-5; no definite D call. The CDR3 runs 14 residues. Germline V gene lookup returns CDR1 KGHSH and CDR2 LQKENI. Trimming took off 3 bases at V and 5 bases at J, with 11 bases between the two ends. The CDR3 here is CASSPAGSDQPQHF. DNA for the CDR3: TGTGCCAGCTCACCGGCAGGATCCGATCAGCCCCAGCATTTT.

The rearrangement links TRBV18 to TRBJ1-4; D is unclear. The germline CDR1 and CDR2 sequences are KGHSH and LQKENI. This CDR3 region has 13 residues. V gave up 1 base and J gave up 7 bases, with 7 bases separating them. CDR3: CASSPRSGEKLFF. For the CDR3, the DNA is TGTGCCAGCTCACCACGGTCGGGTGAAAAACTGTTTTTT. The entire variable domain, with the rest obtained from reference TRBV18 and TRBJ1-4, is as follows: NAGVMQNPRHLVRRRGQEARLRCSPMKGHSHVYWYRQLPEEGLKFMVYLQKENIIDESGMPKERFSAEFPKEGPSILRIQQVVRGDSAAYFCASSPRSGEKLFFGSGTQLSVL.

The rearrangement uses TRBV7-2 and TRBJ1-2, with 7 nucleotides matching TRBD1. Trimming at V came to 6 bases and at J to 4 bases, leaving 20 bases not matched to a gene. The CDR3 spans 18 residues. Per the germline V gene, CDR1 is SGHTA and CDR2 is FQGNSA. CDR3 coding DNA: TGTGCCAGCAGACGGATCGGGACAGAGATATATTTAGGCTATGGCTACACCTTC. This gives the protein CASRRIGTEIYLGYGYTF. Combining the CDR3 with reference TRBV7-2 and TRBJ1-2 gives the whole variable domain GAGVSQSPSNKVTEKGKDVELRCDPISGHTALYWYRQSLGQGLEFLIYFQGNSAPDKSGLPSDRFSAERTGGSVSTLTIQRTQQEDSAVYLCASRRIGTEIYLGYGYTFGSGTRLTVV.

The genes are TRBV20-1 and TRBJ2-5; the D is unclear. Germline CDR1 reads DFQATT; CDR2 reads SNEGSKA (reference sequence). The CDR3 loop spans 10 amino acids. CDR3 region: CSVNDEAQYF. DNA for the CDR3: TGCAGCGTCAACGACGAGGCCCAGTACTTC.

The V gene is TRBV6-5, the J gene TRBJ2-7, with D perhaps matching TRBD2 (6 bases). Germline V gene lookup returns CDR1 MNHEY and CDR2 SVGAGI. Trimming stripped 6 bases from V and 6 bases from J, with 12 bases between. The CDR3 covers 12 residues. CDR3 in amino acids: CASREGMFEQYF. The CDR3 region has the DNA TGTGCCAGCAGGGAGGGGATGTTCGAGCAGTACTTC.

The genes are TRBV5-1 and TRBJ1-5; a weak D match, TRBD1 (5 bases). The V end was cut by 4 bases, the J end by 5 bases, with 16 bases between. The CDR3 extends over 15 amino acids. Germline V lookup: CDR1 SGHRS, CDR2 YFSETQ. The CDR3 DNA is TGCGCCAGCAGCCCTGTGGGGGGGACTGATCAGCCCCAGCATTTT. As protein: CASSPVGGTDQPQHF.

This chain joins TRBV28 and TRBJ1-2; 7 bases are a match to TRBD1. CDR1 MDHEN and CDR2 SYDVKM come from the germline V gene. This CDR3 comprises 14 residues. V was pared by 5 bases and J by 4 bases, with 7 bases of the junction left unmatched. Here the CDR3 reads CASSPPGTAYGYTF. The CDR3, as DNA: TGTGCCAGCAGTCCGCCTGGGACAGCCTATGGCTACACCTTC.

The chain employs TRBV27 and TRBJ1-4; 8 bases match TRBD1. Germline V gives CDR1 MNHEY, CDR2 SMNVEV (reference sequence). V trimming: 5 bases; J trimming: 7 bases; junction bases outside the gene matches: 9. The CDR3 has 15 amino acids. CDR3 protein: CASSPDRVRVEKLFF. As DNA, the CDR3 is TGTGCCAGCAGTCCGGACAGGGTGAGGGTTGAAAAACTGTTTTTT.

J is TRBJ2-1 and V is TRBV7-3; a weak D match, TRBD1 (6 bases). Deletions cut 4 bases from V and 7 bases from J, with 14 bases between. The CDR3 sequence is 14 residues long. The germline CDR1 and CDR2 sequences are SGHTA and FQGTGA. The CDR3: CASSWGTSKNEQFF. CDR3 DNA sequence: TGTGCCAGCAGCTGGGGGACATCCAAAAATGAGCAGTTCTTC.

The rearrangement uses TRBV3-1 (or the pseudogene TRBV3-2) and TRBJ2-2; possible D gene TRBD1, 6 bases. V dropped 4 bases and J dropped 1 base, with 13 bases sitting between them. This CDR3 has 16 amino acids. Germline-derived CDR1 and CDR2 are LGHDT and YNNKEL (reference sequence). This CDR3 is CASSPISQGNTGELFF. CDR3 nucleotides: TGTGCCAGCAGCCCTATATCACAGGGGAACACCGGGGAGCTGTTTTTT.

The CDR3, as DNA: TGTGCCAGCAGTGAAGCCATCGGCGGGGGCAGCACTGAAGCTTTCTTT. This encodes CASSEAIGGGSTEAFF. The J gene is TRBJ1-1, the V gene TRBV25-1; a weak D match, TRBD1 (6 bases). Germline CDR1 is MGHDK and CDR2 is SYGVNS. The ends were cut back, 2 bases at V and 4 bases at J, with 17 bases in the middle. This CDR3 contains 16 residues.

The chain uses TRBV28 and TRBJ2-3, with D possibly TRBD2 on 7 matching bases. Per the germline V gene, CDR1 is MDHEN and CDR2 is SYDVKM. The CDR3 runs to 17 residues. V was trimmed by 2 bases and J by 5 bases, leaving 20 bases between them. CDR3 residues: CASSLDRRAGEGDTQYF. CDR3 nucleotides: TGTGCCAGCAGTTTAGATAGACGGGCAGGGGAGGGAGATACGCAGTATTTT.

This rearrangement joins TRBV19 to TRBJ1-1, with 7 bases fitting TRBD1. CDR1 and CDR2 (germline): LNHDA, SQIVND (reference sequence). This CDR3 region has 16 residues. With V trimmed by 5 bases and J by 4 bases, 13 bases remained unmatched. The CDR3 here is CASSATMTGSGTEAFF. The CDR3 DNA reads as TGTGCCAGTAGTGCTACAATGACAGGGTCCGGCACTGAAGCTTTCTTT.

This chain links TRBV6-1 with TRBJ1-3; maybe TRBD1 (5 bases). V was pared by 3 bases and J by 0 bases, with 15 bases between. Germline CDR1 reads MNHNS; CDR2 reads SASEGT. The length of the CDR3 is 17 residues. The DNA of the CDR3 is TGTGCCAGCAGTGACCGCACAGGAACCGTCTCTGGAAACACCATATATTTT. Amino acid sequence: CASSDRTGTVSGNTIYF.

CDR3 sequence (DNA): TGTGCCATCAGTGAACAGGTATACTCTGGAAACACCATATATTTT. As protein: CAISEQVYSGNTIYF. The rearrangement joins TRBV10-3 to TRBJ1-3, with D maybe TRBD1 (5 bases). The V end was cut by 3 bases, the J end by 0 bases, with 9 bases between. Per germline, CDR1 ENHRY and CDR2 SYGVKD. This CDR3 comprises 15 residues.

The chain couples TRBV15 to TRBJ2-7, with D perhaps TRBD1 (5 bases). V was clipped by 2 bases and J by 2 bases, with 10 bases between them. The CDR3 is 14 residues long. Looked up from germline, CDR1 is LNHNV and CDR2 is YYDKDF (reference sequence). CDR3 region: CATSRQIQAYEQYF. The CDR3 DNA reads TGTGCCACCAGCAGACAAATACAGGCCTACGAGCAGTACTTC.

The chain joins TRBV11-2 to TRBJ2-5; D is possibly TRBD2 (6 bases). Germline-derived CDR1 and CDR2 are SGHAT and FQNNGV. The CDR3 consists of 14 residues. V gave up 3 bases and J gave up 1 base, with 9 bases separating them. The CDR3 DNA follows: TGTGCCAGCAGCTTGGCGGGGACCCAAGAGACCCAGTACTTC. Protein sequence: CASSLAGTQETQYF.

The J gene is TRBJ2-1, the V gene TRBV4-3; D perhaps matches TRBD1 (6 bases). Germline CDR1 LGHNA, CDR2 YSLEER. This CDR3 is built from 15 residues. Trimming left V 0 bases short and J 4 bases short, with 10 bases between. In DNA, the CDR3 is TGCGCCAGCAGCCAAGACTGGACAGTATACAATGAGCAGTTCTTC. This encodes CASSQDWTVYNEQFF.